This is a list of T cell receptor beta chains from one sample in a study of shared clonotypes between healthy human individuals. Measured with immunoSEQ multiplex PCR; TCRdb has only the in-frame clones, and not every one. The data contain some 2.4 million clones, 93% of them singletons. Sequenced material: naive CD4+ T cells from PBMCs. The receptors derive from a man aged 18 to 29 in good health. Some clones in this sample may be carry-over from other donors' samples. The conserved cysteine and the conserved F or W are not part of the CDR3 here. Clone size is given for some rows only: seen once, a few or many times, or a class if the clone is expanded.

clone_size j_call v_call cdr3_aa
. TRBJ2-3 TRBV11-2 ASSSPGHPTDTQY
. TRBJ1-4 TRBV28 ASSLLGFEKLF
. TRBJ2-1 TRBV7-3 ASSPQDLRLSYNEQF
. TRBJ2-7 TRBV2 ASSGLTAYYEQY
. TRBJ2-3 TRBV2 ASRRDQWISTDTQY
. TRBJ2-1 TRBV18 ASSPSPGRARVYNEQF
. TRBJ2-3 TRBV7-7 ASSVTTTDTQY
. TRBJ1-4 TRBV6-6 ASRRDSNEKLF
few TRBJ2-5 TRBV5-6 ASSSLGTQY
once TRBJ2-3 TRBV6-5 ASRTLGGTDTQY
once TRBJ2-1 TRBV7-3 ASSGRGHNEQF
. TRBJ1-4 TRBV2 ASRDPGTANEKLF
. TRBJ1-1 TRBV7-9 ASSLRQDTEAF
. TRBJ2-3 TRBV4-1 ASRDYAITDTQY
once TRBJ2-1 TRBV2 ASSEAIGQQGTHEQF
once TRBJ1-1 TRBV7-9 ASSPDRINTEAF
. TRBJ2-2 TRBV30 AWRWTTMNTGELF
. TRBJ2-5 TRBV6-5 ASTLEQGETQY
. TRBJ2-3 TRBV27 ASSSQRPSTDTQY
. TRBJ2-1 TRBV28 ASTLRGSQF
. TRBJ1-4 TRBV6-6 ASHPGRGRTNEKLF
. TRBJ2-2 TRBV5-1 ASSWRLFEELF
. TRBJ1-2 TRBV30 AWTGGFKGYGYT
. TRBJ2-5 TRBV27 ASSFLAGEETQY
. TRBJ2-6 TRBV28 ASSSDGISGANVLT
. TRBJ1-1 TRBV6-5 ASLSDRPGTEAF
. TRBJ1-3 TRBV7-3 ASSAAGGITGNTIY
. TRBJ1-1 TRBV10-1 TTPSQGFLNTEAF